This T cell receptor beta chain was observed in a study of Graves' ophthalmopathy and Graves' hyperthyroidism. Findings of the study overall: Most expanded clonotypes in thyroid above 0.001 frequency also showed up in blood.

Beta-chain TCR CDR3 regions were amplified from RNA transcripts. HTBI-primed first-round RT-PCR preceded second-round multiplex PCR. TCRdb used MiXCR to reprocess the multiplex PCR reads, holding one entry per CDR3 protein. Here the sample spans 650,000 to 900,000 distinct CDR3 sequences, roughly 40% being singletons. About this clonotype itself: The antigen is undetermined.

Per the germline V gene, CDR1 is MNHNY and CDR2 is SVGAGI (reference sequence). This CDR3 contains 15 residues. V lost 8 bases to trimming and J lost 4 bases, with 15 bases between them. Those donors who had ophthalmopathy presented with moderate-to-severe activity, a CAS of ≥3, a NOSPECS of ≥4 and a duration under 3 months. It was on clinical symptoms, serum thyroxine, TRAb, thyroid ultrasound and orbital computed tomography that diagnosis relied. The sequenced sample was peripheral blood. The TCR comes from an adult man with Graves' ophthalmopathy. The chain is built from TRBV6-6 and TRBJ2-6; D call uncertain. In DNA form, the CDR3 reads TGTGCCAGCCAGTCTATGGCTGCGGGGGCCAACGTCCTGACTTTC. Protein: CASQSMAAGANVLTF.